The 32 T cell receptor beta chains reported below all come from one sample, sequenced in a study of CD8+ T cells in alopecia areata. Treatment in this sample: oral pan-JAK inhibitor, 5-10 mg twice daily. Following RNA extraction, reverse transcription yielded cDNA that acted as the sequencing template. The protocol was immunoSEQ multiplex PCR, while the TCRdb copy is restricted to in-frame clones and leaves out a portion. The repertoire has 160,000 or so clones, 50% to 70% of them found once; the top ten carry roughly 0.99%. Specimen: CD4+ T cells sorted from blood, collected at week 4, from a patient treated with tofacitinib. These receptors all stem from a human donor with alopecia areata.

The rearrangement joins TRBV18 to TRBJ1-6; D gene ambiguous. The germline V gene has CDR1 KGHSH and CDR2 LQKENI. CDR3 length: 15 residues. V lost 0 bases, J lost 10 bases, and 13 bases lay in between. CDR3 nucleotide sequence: TGTGCCAGCTCACCACCGGGCCCAAAGTTCTCACCCCTCCACTTT. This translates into CASSPPGPKFSPLHF.

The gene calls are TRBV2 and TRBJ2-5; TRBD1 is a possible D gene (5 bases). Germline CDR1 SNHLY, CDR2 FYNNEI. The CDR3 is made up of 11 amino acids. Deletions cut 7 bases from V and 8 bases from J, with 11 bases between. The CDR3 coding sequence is TGTGCCAGCACCTTGCAGGGAACCCAGTACTTC. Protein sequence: CASTLQGTQYF.

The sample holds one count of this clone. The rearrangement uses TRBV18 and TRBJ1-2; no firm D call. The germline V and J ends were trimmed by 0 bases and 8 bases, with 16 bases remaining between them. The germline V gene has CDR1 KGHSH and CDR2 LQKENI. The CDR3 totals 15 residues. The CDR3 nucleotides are TGTGCCAGCTCACCACCGGCCGTCCCTGCTTGGGGCTACACCTTC. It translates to CASSPPAVPAWGYTF.

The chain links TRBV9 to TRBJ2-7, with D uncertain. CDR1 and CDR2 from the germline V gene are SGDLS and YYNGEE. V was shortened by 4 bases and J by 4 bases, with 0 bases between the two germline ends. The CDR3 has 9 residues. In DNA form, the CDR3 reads TGTGCCAGCAGCTACGAGCAGTACTTC. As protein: CASSYEQYF.

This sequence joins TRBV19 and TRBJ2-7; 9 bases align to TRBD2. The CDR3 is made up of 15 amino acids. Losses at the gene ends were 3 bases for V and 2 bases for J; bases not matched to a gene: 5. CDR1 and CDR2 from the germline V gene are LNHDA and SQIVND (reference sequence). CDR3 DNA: TGTGCCAGTAGTATCATAGCGGGGGCTCCCTACGAGCAGTACTTC. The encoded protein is CASSIIAGAPYEQYF.

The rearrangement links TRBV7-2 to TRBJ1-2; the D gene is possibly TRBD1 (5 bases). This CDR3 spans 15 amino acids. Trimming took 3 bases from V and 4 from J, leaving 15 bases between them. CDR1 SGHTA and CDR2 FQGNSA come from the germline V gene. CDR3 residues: CASSLNGGEPYGYTF. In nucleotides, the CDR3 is TGTGCCAGCAGCTTGAACGGGGGAGAACCCTATGGCTACACCTTC.

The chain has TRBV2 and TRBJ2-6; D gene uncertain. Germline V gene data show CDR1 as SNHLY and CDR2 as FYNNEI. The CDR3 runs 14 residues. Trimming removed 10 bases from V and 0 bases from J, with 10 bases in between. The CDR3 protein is CAKGPDSGANVLTF. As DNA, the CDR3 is TGTGCCAAAGGACCGGACTCTGGGGCCAACGTCCTGACTTTC.

The CDR3 DNA reads as TGTGCCTGGAGTAGTCGGGACAGGGTCGCCGTC. Its translation: CAWSSRDRVAV. J is TRBJ2-7 and V is TRBV30; TRBD1 matches 9 bases. Germline assignment: CDR1 GTSNPN and CDR2 SVGIG (reference sequence). The CDR3 contains 11 residues.

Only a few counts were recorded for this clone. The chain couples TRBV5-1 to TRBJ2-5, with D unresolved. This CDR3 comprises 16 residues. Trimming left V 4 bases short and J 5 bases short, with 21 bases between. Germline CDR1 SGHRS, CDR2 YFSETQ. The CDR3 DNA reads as TGCGCCAGCAGCACCGGCGAGCGAGTTCTGGGCGAGACCCAGTACTTC. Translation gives CASSTGERVLGETQYF.

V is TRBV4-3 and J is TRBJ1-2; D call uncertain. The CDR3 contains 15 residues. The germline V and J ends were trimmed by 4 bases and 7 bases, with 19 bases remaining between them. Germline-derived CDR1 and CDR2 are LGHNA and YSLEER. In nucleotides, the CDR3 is TGCGCCAGCAGCCCCTCGTCAGCAGGCTCGGGTGGCTACACCTTC. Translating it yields CASSPSSAGSGGYTF.

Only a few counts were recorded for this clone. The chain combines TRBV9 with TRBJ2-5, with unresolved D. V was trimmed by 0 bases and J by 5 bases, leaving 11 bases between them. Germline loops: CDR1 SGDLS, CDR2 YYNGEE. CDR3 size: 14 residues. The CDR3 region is CASSVEAIRETQYF. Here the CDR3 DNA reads TGTGCCAGCAGCGTAGAGGCTATACGGGAGACCCAGTACTTC.

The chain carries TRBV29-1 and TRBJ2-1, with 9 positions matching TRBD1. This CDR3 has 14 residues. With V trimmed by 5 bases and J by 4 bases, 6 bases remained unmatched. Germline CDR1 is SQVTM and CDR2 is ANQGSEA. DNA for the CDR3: TGCAGCGTTCAGGGTGGACAGGGGTACAATGAGCAGTTCTTC. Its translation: CSVQGGQGYNEQFF.

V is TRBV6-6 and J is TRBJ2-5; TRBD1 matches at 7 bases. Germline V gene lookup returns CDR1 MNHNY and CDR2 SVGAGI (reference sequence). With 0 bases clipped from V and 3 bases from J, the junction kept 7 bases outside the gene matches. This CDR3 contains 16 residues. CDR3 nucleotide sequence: TGTGCCAGCAGTTACTCGGGCCAAGACAGGGAAGAGACCCAGTACTTC. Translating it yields CASSYSGQDREETQYF.

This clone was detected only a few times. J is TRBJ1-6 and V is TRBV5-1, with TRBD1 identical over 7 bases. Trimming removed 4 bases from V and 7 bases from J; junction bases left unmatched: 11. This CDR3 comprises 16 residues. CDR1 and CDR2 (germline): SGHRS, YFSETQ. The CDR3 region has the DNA TGCGCCAGCAGCAGGTGGGGGCTGGACAGGAATTCACCCCTCCACTTT. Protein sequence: CASSRWGLDRNSPLHF.

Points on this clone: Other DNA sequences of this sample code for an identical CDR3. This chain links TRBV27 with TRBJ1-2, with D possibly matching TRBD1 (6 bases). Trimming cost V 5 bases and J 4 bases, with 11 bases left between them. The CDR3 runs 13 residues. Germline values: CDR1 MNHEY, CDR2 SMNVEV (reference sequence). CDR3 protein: CASSPGQIYGYTF. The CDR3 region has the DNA TGTGCCAGCAGTCCCGGACAGATCTATGGCTACACCTTC.

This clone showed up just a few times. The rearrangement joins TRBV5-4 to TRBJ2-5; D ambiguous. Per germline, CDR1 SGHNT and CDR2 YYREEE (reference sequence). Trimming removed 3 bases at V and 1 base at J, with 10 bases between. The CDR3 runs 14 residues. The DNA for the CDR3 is TGTGCCAGCAGCTCTTGGGCCAGCCAAGAGACCCAGTACTTC. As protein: CASSSWASQETQYF. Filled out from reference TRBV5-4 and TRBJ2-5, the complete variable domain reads ETGVTQSPTHLIKTRGQQVTLRCSSQSGHNTVSWYQQALGQGPQFIFQYYREEENGRGNFPPRFSGLQFPNYSSELNVNALELDDSALYLCASSSWASQETQYFGPGTRLLVL.

The CDR3, as DNA: TGCGCCAGCAGCTTGGTGGGAGACAACTCTGGGGCCAACGTCCTGACTTTC. Translating gives CASSLVGDNSGANVLTF. The V call is TRBV5-1, the J call TRBJ2-6; D possibly corresponds to TRBD2 (5 bases). CDR1 is SGHRS and CDR2 is YFSETQ in the germline V gene. The CDR3 extends over 17 amino acids. Trimming removed 0 bases at V and 0 bases at J, with 10 bases between. The complete variable domain, with remaining parts taken from reference TRBV5-1 and TRBJ2-6, reads KAGVTQTPRYLIKTRGQQVTLSCSPISGHRSVSWYQQTPGQGLQFLFEYFSETQRNKGNFPGRFSGRQFSNSRSEMNVSTLELGDSALYLCASSLVGDNSGANVLTFGAGSRLTVL.

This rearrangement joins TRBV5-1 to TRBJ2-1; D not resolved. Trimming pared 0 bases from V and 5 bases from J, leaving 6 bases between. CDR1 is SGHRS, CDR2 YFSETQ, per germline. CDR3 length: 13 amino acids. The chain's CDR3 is CASSLGFDNEQFF. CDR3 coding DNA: TGCGCCAGCAGCTTGGGCTTTGACAATGAGCAGTTCTTC.

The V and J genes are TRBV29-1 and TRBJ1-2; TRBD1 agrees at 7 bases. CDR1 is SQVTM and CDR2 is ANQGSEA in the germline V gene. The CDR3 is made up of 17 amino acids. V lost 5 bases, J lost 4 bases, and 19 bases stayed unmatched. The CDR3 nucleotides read TGCAGCGTTCAGGTTTGGGACAGAGACGAGGCGGTCTATGGCTACACCTTC. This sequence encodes CSVQVWDRDEAVYGYTF.

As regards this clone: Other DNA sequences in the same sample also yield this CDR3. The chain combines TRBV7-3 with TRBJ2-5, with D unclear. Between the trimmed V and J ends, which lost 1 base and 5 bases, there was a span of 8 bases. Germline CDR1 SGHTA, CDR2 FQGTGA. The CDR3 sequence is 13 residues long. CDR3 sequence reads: CASSLSLGETQYF. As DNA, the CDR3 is TGTGCCAGCAGCTTAAGTTTGGGGGAGACCCAGTACTTC.

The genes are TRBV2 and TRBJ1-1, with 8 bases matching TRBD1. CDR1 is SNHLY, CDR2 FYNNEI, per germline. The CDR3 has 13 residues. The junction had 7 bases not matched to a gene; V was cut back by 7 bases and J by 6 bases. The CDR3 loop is CASKPGQVAEAFF. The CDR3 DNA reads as TGTGCCAGCAAACCGGGACAGGTAGCTGAAGCTTTCTTT.

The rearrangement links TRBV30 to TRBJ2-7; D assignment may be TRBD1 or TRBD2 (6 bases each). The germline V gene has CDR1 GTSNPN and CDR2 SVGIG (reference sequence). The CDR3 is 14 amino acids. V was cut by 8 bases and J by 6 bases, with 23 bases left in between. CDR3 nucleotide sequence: TGTGCCCAAAGGGGGGTCAGGGTAGACACCGAGCAGTACTTC. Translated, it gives CAQRGVRVDTEQYF.

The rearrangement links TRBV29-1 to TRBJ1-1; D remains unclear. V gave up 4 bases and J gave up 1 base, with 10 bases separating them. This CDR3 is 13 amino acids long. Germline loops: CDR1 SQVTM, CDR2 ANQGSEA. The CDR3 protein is CSVGPRQNTEAFF. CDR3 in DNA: TGCAGCGTTGGTCCCCGACAGAACACTGAAGCTTTCTTT.

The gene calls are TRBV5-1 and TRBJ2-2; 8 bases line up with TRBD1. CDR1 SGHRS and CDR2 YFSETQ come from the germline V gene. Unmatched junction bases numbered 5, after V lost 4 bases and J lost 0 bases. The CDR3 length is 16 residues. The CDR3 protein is CASSRDRSTNTGELFF. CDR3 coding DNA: TGCGCCAGCAGCCGGGACAGGTCTACGAACACCGGGGAGCTGTTTTTT.

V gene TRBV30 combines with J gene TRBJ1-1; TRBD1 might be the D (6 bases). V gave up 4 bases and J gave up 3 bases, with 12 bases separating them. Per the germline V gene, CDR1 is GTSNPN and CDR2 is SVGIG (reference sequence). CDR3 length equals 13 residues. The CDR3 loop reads CAWNDRSDTEAFF. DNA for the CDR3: TGTGCCTGGAACGACAGGTCGGACACTGAAGCTTTCTTT.

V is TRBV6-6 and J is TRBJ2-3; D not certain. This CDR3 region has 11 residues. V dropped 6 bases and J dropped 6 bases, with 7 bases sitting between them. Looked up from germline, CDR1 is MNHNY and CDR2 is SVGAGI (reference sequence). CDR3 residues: CASSPSDTQYF. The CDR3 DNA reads TGTGCCAGCAGCCCAAGCGATACGCAGTATTTT.

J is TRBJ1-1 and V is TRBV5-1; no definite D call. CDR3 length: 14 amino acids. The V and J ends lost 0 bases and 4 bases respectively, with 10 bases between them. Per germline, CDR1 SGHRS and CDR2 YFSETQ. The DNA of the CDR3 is TGCGCCAGCAGCTTGGAACCGACGGGCACTGAAGCTTTCTTT. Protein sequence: CASSLEPTGTEAFF.

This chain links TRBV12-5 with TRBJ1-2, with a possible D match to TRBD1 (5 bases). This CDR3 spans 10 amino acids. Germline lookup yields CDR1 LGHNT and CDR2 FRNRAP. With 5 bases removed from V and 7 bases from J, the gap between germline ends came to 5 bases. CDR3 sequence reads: CASGQGGYTF. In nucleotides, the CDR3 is TGTGCTAGTGGTCAGGGTGGCTACACCTTC.

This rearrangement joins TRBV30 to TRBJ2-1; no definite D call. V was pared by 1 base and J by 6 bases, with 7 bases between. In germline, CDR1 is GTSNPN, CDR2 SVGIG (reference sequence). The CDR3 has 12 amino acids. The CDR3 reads CAWSATRNEQFF. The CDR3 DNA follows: TGTGCCTGGAGTGCAACTCGCAATGAGCAGTTCTTC.

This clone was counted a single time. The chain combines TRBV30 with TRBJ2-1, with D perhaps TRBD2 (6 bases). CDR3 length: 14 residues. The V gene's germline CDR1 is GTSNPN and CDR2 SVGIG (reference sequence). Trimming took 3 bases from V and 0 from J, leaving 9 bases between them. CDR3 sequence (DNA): TGTGCCTGGAGCTTCGGGAGCTCCTACAATGAGCAGTTCTTC. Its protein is CAWSFGSSYNEQFF.

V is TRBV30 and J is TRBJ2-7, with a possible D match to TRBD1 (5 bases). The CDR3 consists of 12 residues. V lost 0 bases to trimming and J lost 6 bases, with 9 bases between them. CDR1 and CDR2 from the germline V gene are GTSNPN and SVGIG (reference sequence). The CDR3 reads CAWSVARAEQYF. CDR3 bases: TGTGCCTGGAGTGTCGCCAGGGCCGAGCAGTACTTC. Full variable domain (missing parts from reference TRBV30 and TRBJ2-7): SQTIHQWPATLVQPVGSPLSLECTVEGTSNPNLYWYRQAAGRGLQLLFYSVGIGQISSEVPQNLSASRPQDRQFILSSKKLLLSDSGFYLCAWSVARAEQYFGPGTRLTVT.

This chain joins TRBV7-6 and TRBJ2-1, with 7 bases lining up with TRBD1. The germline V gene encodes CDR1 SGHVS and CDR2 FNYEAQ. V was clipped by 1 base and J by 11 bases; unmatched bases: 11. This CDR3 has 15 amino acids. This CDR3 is CASSLDTSTGSKQFF. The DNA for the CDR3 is TGTGCCAGCAGCTTAGACACCTCGACAGGGTCCAAGCAGTTCTTC.